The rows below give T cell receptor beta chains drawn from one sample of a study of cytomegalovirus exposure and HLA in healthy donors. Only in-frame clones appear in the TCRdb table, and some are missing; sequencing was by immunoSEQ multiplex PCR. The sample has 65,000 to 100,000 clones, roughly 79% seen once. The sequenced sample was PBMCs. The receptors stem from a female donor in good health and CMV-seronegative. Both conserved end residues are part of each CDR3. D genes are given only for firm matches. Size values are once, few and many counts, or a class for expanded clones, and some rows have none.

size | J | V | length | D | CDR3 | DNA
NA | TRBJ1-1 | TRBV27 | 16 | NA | CASSFSIVTVNTEAFF | TGTGCCAGCAGTTTTTCGATAGTGACAGTTAACACTGAAGCTTTCTTT
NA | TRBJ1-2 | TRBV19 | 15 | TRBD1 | CASGTTAQGGYGYTF | TGTGCCAGTGGAACCACCGCTCAGGGGGGCTATGGCTACACCTTC
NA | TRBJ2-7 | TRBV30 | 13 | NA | CAWSDRVGGEQYF | TGTGCCTGGAGTGACAGGGTCGGTGGCGAGCAGTACTTC
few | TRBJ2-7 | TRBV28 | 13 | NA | CASSLSGDGEQYF | TGTGCCAGCAGTTTATCAGGGGATGGCGAGCAGTACTTC
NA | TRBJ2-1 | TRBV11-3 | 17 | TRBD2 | CASSLVLAGGPAGEQFF | TGTGCCAGCAGCTTAGTACTAGCGGGAGGGCCTGCAGGTGAGCAGTTCTTC
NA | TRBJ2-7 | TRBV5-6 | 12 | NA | CASNLVRSEQYF | TGTGCCAGCAATCTAGTTCGGAGCGAGCAGTACTTC
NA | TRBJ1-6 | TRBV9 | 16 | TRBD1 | CASSVEGTGVNSPLHF | TGTGCCAGCAGCGTAGAGGGGACAGGGGTAAATTCACCCCTCCACTTT
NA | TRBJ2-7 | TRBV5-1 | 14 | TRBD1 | CASSSGTGGLLQYF | TGCGCCAGCAGCTCCGGGACAGGGGGGCTTTTGCAGTACTTC
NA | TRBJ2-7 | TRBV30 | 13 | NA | CAWSWGVSYEQYF | TGTGCCTGGAGCTGGGGGGTCTCCTACGAGCAGTACTTC
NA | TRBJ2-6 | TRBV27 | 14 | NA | CASSLFSGANVLTF | TGTGCCAGCAGTCTCTTCTCTGGGGCCAACGTCCTGACTTTC
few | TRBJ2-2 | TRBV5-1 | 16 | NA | CASSRLLAQNTGELFF | TGCGCCAGCAGCAGACTTCTAGCGCAGAACACCGGGGAGCTGTTTTTT
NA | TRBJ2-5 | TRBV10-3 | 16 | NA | CAISLNRVKGQETQYF | TGTGCCATCAGCCTAAACAGGGTGAAAGGACAAGAGACCCAGTACTTC
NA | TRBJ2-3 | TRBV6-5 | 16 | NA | CASSFGTPFYTDTQYF | TGTGCCAGCAGTTTCGGGACTCCGTTTTACACAGATACGCAGTATTTT
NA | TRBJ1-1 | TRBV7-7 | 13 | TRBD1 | CASSRDRNTEAFF | TGTGCTAGCAGCCGGGACAGGAACACTGAAGCTTTCTTT
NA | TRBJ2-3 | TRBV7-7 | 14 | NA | CASSPAPGTDTQYF | TGTGCTAGCAGCCCAGCTCCGGGTACAGATACGCAGTATTTT
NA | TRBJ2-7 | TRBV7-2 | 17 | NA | CASSPRELAGSSREQYF | TGTGCCAGCAGCCCACGTGAATTGGCGGGTTCGTCACGCGAGCAGTACTTC